The present T cell receptor (beta chain) was sequenced within a study of T cells in Graves' hyperthyroidism and ophthalmopathy. Study-wide results and limits: In blood, most of the thyroid clonotypes expanded above 0.001 were also present. It was a median about 6 months before onset that the model predicted ophthalmopathy.

This clonotype was seen many times. Its antigen remains unknown. The CDR3 regions of TCR beta were amplified from RNA transcripts. The TCR CDR3 first-round RT-PCR relied on the HTBI primer set. TCRdb reprocessed the multiplex PCR reads with MiXCR, giving one entry per CDR3 protein. The repertoire holds about 330,000 distinct CDR3 sequences, with roughly an eighth as singletons. CDR1 MDHEN and CDR2 SYDVKM come from the germline V gene. The CDR3 spans 11 residues. V was shortened by 1 base and J by 7 bases, with 4 bases between the two germline ends. Sequencing was carried out using blood. This chain uses TRBV28 with TRBJ1-2; no definite D call. This TCR derives from a woman in her forties with Graves' ophthalmopathy. The CDR3 reads CASSLFSGYTF. The CDR3, as DNA: TGTGCCAGCAGTTTATTTAGTGGCTACACCTTC.